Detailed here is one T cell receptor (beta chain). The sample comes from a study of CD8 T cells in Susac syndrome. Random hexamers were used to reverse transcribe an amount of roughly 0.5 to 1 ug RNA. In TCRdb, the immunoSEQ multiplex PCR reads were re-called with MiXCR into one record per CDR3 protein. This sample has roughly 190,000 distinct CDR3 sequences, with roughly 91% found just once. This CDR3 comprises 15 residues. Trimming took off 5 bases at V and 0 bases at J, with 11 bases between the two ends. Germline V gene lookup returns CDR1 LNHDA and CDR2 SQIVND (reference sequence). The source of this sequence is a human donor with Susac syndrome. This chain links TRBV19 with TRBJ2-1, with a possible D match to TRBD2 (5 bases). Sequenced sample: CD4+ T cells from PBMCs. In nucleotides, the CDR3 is TGTGCCAGTAGTCTTAGGAGGAGCTCCTACAATGAGCAGTTCTTC. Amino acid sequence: CASSLRRSSYNEQFF.